The source of this T cell receptor (beta chain) is a study of regulatory T cells in long-lasting Graves disease. Study overall: A definition of persistent Graves' disease required over 5 years of antithyroid drugs plus positive TSH receptor antibodies.

The table lists this clonotype with a few counts. Its specificity is not known. Arm-PCR of CDR3 regions with iRepertoire HTBI primers generated TCR beta libraries. TCRdb passed the multiplex PCR reads through MiXCR, listing each CDR3 protein once. Of about 400,000 distinct CDR3 sequences listed, about 20% are singletons. Described time point: persistent/refractory GD, antithyroid drugs over 5 years with positive TRAb. TCR sequences were obtained from RNA taken from PBMCs. Doctors identified Graves' disease using the American Thyroid Association guidelines. Overall study findings and caveats: Lower TCR diversity characterized persistent Graves' patients relative to newly diagnosed patients.

The clonotype was recovered from a female donor with Graves disease. Sequencing was performed on peripheral blood mononuclear cells (PBMCs), taken when the disease was refractory, from a patient treated with antithyroid drugs.

CDR3 bases: TGTGCCTGGAGCGCGGACAGGGTGTCGCAGTACTTC. This gives the protein CAWSADRVSQYF. The chain links TRBV30 to TRBJ2-7; 8 bases agree with TRBD1. J lost 9 bases, V lost 3 bases, and 7 bases had no gene match. Germline lookup yields CDR1 GTSNPN and CDR2 SVGIG (reference sequence). The CDR3 runs 12 residues.